The T cell receptor beta chain under discussion was sequenced for a study of blood T cell repertoires in COVID-19. Study at large: COVID-19 samples, acute and convalescent, were from the United States, Italy and Spain.

Sequencing used immunoSEQ multiplex PCR; TCRdb keeps in-frame clones, though not all of them. This table holds 250,000 to 300,000 clones, just over 90% found once. There are 14 residues in the CDR3. CDR1 is MNHEY and CDR2 is SMNVEV in the germline V gene (reference sequence). V was trimmed by 2 bases and J by 4 bases, leaving 11 bases between them. The V and J genes are TRBV27 and TRBJ1-1; tentative D call: TRBD1 (6 bases). Sequencing was done on a sample of peripheral blood. This clonotype was sampled from a woman in her twenties or thirties with COVID-19, enrolled during active disease. The CDR3 spells CASSLGGARTEAFF. CDR3 sequence (DNA): TGTGCCAGCAGTTTAGGGGGGGCGCGCACTGAAGCTTTCTTT.